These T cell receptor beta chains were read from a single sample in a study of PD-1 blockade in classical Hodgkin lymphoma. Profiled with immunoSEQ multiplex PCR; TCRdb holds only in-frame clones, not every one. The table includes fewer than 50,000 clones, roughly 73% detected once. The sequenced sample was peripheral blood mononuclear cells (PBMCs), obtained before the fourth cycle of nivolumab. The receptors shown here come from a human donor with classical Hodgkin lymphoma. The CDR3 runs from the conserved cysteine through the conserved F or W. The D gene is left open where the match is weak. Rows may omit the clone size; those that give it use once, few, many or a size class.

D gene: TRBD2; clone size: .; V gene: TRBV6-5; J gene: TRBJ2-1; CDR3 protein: CASSYQVTSGNEQFF; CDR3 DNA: TGTGCCAGCAGCTACCAGGTCACTAGCGGAAATGAGCAGTTCTTC
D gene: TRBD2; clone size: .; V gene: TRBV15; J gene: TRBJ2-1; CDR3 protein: CATSVGGSPLEFF; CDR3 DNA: TGTGCCACCAGTGTCGGGGGGAGCCCCTTGGAGTTCTTC
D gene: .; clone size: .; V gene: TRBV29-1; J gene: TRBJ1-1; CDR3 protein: CSADSSVMNTEAFF; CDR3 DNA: TGCAGCGCCGACTCATCCGTCATGAACACTGAAGCTTTCTTT
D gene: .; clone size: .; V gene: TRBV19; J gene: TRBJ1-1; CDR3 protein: CASSPRTATEAFF; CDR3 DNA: TGTGCCAGTAGTCCACGGACGGCCACTGAAGCTTTCTTT
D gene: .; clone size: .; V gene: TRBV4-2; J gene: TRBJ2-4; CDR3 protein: CASSQDYGTHTLAKNIQYF; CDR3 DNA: TGTGCCAGCAGCCAAGATTACGGGACACACACTCTAGCCAAAAACATTCAGTACTTC
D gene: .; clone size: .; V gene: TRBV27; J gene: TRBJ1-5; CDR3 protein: CASTSTGQGDQPQHF; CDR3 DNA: TGTGCCAGCACCTCTACAGGGCAGGGCGATCAGCCCCAGCATTTT
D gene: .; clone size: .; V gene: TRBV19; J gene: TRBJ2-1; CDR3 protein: CASRISGSSYNEQFF; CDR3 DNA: TGTGCCAGTAGAATTAGCGGAAGCTCCTACAATGAGCAGTTCTTC
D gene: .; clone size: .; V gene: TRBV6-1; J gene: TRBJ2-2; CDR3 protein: CASTLVTGELFF; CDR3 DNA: TGTGCCAGCACCCTGGTCACCGGGGAGCTGTTTTTT
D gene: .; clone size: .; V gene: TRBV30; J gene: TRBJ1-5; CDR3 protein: CAWSQDSNQPQHF; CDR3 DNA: TGTGCCTGGAGTCAGGACAGCAATCAGCCCCAGCATTTT
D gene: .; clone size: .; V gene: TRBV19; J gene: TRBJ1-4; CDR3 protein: CAPRRQVIEKLFF; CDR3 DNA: TGTGCCCCAAGACGCCAGGTAATTGAAAAACTGTTTTTT
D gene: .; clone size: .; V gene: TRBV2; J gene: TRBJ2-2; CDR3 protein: CASSVGGAGELFF; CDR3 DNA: TGTGCCAGCAGTGTAGGAGGAGCCGGGGAGCTGTTTTTT
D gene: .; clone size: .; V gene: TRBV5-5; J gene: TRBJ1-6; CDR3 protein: CASSEGSSNSPLHF; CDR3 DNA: TGTGCCAGCTCGGAGGGCAGCTCAAATTCACCCCTCCACTTT
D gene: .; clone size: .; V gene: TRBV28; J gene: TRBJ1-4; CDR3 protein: CASSFSGEDEKLFF; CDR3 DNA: TGTGCCAGCAGTTTTAGTGGGGAGGATGAAAAACTGTTTTTT
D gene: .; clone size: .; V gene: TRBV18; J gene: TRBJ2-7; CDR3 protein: CASSPSQSYEQYF; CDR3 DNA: TGTGCCAGCTCACCATCCCAATCCTACGAGCAGTACTTC
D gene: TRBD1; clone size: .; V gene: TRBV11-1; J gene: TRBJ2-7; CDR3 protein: CASSLGRDRIIYEQYF; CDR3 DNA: TGTGCCAGCAGCTTAGGCCGGGACAGGATCATCTACGAGCAGTACTTC
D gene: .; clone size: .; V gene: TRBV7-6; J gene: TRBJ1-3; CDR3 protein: CASSSTGLSGNTIYF; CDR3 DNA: TGTGCCAGCAGCTCGACGGGTCTCTCTGGAAACACCATATATTTT
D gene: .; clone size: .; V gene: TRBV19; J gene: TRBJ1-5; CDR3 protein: CASTTQGSQPQHF; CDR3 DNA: TGTGCCAGTACCACCCAGGGGAGCCAGCCCCAGCATTTT
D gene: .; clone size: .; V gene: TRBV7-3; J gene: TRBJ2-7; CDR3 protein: CASSLAGQHEQYF; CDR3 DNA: TGTGCCAGCAGCTTAGCAGGGCAGCACGAGCAGTACTTC
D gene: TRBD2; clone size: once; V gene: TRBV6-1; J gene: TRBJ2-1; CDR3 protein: CATQTSGGASEQFF; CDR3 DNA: TGTGCCACCCAGACTAGCGGGGGGGCCAGTGAGCAGTTCTTC
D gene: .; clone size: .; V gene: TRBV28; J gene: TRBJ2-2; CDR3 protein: CASSSKGLGAGELFF; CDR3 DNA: TGTGCCAGCAGCAGCAAGGGGCTAGGGGCCGGGGAGCTGTTTTTT
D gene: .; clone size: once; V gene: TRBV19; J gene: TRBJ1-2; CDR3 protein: CASSREPEIYGYTF; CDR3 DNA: TGTGCCAGTAGTAGGGAGCCTGAGATCTATGGCTACACCTTC
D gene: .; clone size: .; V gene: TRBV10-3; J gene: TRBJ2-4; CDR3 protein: CAISESRQEGSLAKNIQYF; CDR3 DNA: TGTGCCATCAGTGAGTCCCGGCAGGAGGGCTCTCTAGCCAAAAACATTCAGTACTTC
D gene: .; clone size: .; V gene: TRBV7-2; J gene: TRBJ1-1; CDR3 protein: CASSPQASRAFF; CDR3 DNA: TGTGCCAGCAGCCCCCAGGCGTCCAGGGCTTTCTTT
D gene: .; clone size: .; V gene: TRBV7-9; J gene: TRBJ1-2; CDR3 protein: CASTTDSGSGYTF; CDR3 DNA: TGTGCCAGCACCACGGACTCGGGGTCCGGCTACACCTTC
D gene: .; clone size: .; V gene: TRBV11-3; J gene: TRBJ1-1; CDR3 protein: CASSLVHRGGGPEAFF; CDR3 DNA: TGTGCCAGCAGCTTAGTTCACCGGGGCGGTGGCCCTGAAGCTTTCTTT
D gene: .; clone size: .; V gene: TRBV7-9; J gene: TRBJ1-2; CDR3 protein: CASSPESPSSYTF; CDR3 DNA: TGTGCCAGCAGCCCGGAATCCCCAAGTAGCTACACCTTC
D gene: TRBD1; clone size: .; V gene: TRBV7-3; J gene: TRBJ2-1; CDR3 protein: CASSPSRTGRNEQFF; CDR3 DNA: TGTGCCAGCAGCCCAAGTAGGACAGGAAGAAATGAGCAGTTCTTC
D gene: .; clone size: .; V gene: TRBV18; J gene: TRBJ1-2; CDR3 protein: CASSSLAGTELYGYTF; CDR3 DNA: TGTGCCAGCTCATCACTTGCCGGGACGGAACTCTATGGCTACACCTTC
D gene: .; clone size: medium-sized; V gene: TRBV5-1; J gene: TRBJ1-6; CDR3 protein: CASSLAELSSYNSPLHF; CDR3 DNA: TGCGCCAGCAGCTTGGCGGAGCTGAGCTCCTATAATTCACCCCTCCACTTT
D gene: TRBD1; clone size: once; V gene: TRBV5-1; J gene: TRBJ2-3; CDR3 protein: CASSLGDRTTDTQYF; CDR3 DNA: TGCGCCAGCAGCTTGGGGGACAGGACCACAGATACGCAGTATTTT
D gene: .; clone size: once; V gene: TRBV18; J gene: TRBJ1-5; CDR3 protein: CASSRQDSNQPQHF; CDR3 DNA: TGTGCCAGCTCACGACAGGATAGCAATCAGCCCCAGCATTTT
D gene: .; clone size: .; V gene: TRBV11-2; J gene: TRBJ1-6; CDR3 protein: CASSRTGIGGSPLHF; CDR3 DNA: TGTGCCAGCAGTCGCACAGGGATCGGGGGTTCACCCCTCCACTTT
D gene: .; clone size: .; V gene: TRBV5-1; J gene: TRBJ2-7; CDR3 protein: CASRVVTGTTYEQYF; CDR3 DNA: TGCGCCAGCAGGGTAGTCACAGGTACTACCTACGAGCAGTACTTC
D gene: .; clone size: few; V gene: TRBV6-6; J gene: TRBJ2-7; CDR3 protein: CASSYRGGYEQYF; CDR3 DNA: TGTGCCAGCAGTTATAGGGGTGGGTACGAGCAGTACTTC
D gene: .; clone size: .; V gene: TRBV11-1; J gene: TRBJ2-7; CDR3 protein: CASSLRDTASYEQYF; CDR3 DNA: TGTGCCAGCAGCTTACGGGACACGGCGTCCTACGAGCAGTACTTC
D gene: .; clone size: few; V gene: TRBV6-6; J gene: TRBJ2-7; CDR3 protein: CASSYSSQGTYEQYF; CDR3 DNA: TGTGCCAGCAGTTACTCCTCGCAGGGGACCTACGAGCAGTACTTC
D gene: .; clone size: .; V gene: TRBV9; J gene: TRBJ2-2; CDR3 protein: CASSVGHLNTGELFF; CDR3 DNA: TGTGCCAGCAGCGTGGGACATCTGAACACCGGGGAGCTGTTTTTT